The entry below gives a single T cell receptor (beta chain) sequence along with its context. No antigen is known for it. Other DNA sequences in this sample translate to the same CDR3. This record comes from a study of Ad26.COV2.S vaccination and SARS-CoV-2 variants. In the study overall: The donor belonged to the COV1001 Ad26.COV2.S trial arm. The study's findings and limits: Spike-specific TCR breadth was greater after Ad26.COV2.S than placebo. Possible underestimation of total T cell responses by the TCR breadth and depth analyses was noted.

Generated by immunoSEQ multiplex PCR, the TCRdb table keeps only in-frame clones and is missing some. The sample yields about 400,000 clones, about 88% seen once. The CDR3 is 13 amino acids. The V gene's germline CDR1 is SGHNT and CDR2 YENEEA. The ends were cut back, 0 bases at V and 6 bases at J, with 6 bases in the middle. Treatment reported: over 15 received Ad26.COV2.S at low or high dose, single or two shots; several received placebo; per-sample allocation not given. Samples were taken on day 63 after the first vaccine or placebo injection. The sample came from a Boston adult aged 18-55 years. J is TRBJ1-5 and V is TRBV11-3; unclear D gene. The receptor was derived from a person aged 18-60 years who received the Ad26.COV2.S COVID-19 vaccine or a placebo. Sequencing used peripheral blood, obtained in a trial of Ad26.COV2.S vaccine versus placebo. CDR3 in amino acids: CASSLEEGQPQHF. The CDR3 DNA reads as TGTGCCAGCAGCTTAGAAGAGGGTCAGCCCCAGCATTTT.